Each of the 32 T cell receptor beta chains below was sequenced from the same sample in a study of T-cell reconstitution after alpha-beta-depleted transplantation in children. The library targeted TCRbeta and was prepared with unique molecular identifiers. TCRdb processed the PCR reads anew with MiXCR; each CDR3 protein has one entry. The sample holds under 850,000 distinct CDR3 sequences; less than 15% are singletons and the top ten take 0.79%. The starting material was PBMCs, obtained before TCRalphabeta/CD19-depleted stem cell transplant. These receptors were obtained from a girl aged 2 to 9 with congenital amegakaryocytic thrombocytopenia, due to receive a stem cell transplant.

This clonotype was seen a few times. V is TRBV20-1 and J is TRBJ2-5; D is uncertain. The CDR3 runs to 12 residues. V was clipped by 1 base and J by 5 bases, with 8 bases between them. Germline V lookup: CDR1 DFQATT, CDR2 SNEGSKA (reference sequence). CDR3 loop: CSARGADETQYF. The CDR3 DNA follows: TGCAGTGCTAGAGGGGCTGATGAGACCCAGTACTTC.

To note about this clonotype: A read error is possible here, since a much larger clone lies one base away. Likely a read error: the CDR3 ends without its conserved phenylalanine or tryptophan. The limits of the CDR3 on the DNA are not certain, so only TCRdb's listed CDR3 is given. CDR3 loop: CSAELSLPSL. This sequence joins TRBV29-1 and TRBJ1-2. Per germline, CDR1 SQVTM and CDR2 ANQGSEA. The CDR3 has 10 residues if both end residues are counted.

The chain has TRBV4-2 and TRBJ1-2; the D gene is possibly TRBD1 (5 bases). The germline CDR1 and CDR2 sequences are LGHNA and YNFKEQ. Trimming removed 10 bases at V and 6 bases at J, with 33 bases between. The CDR3 is 18 amino acids. CDR3 amino acids: CAMGPGVGRGGSVNGYTF. CDR3 coding DNA: TGTGCCATGGGGCCCGGGGTCGGCCGCGGCGGATCGGTAAATGGCTACACCTTC.

A note on this clonotype: A much bigger clone sits one base away, suggesting this may be a read error. The chain couples TRBV12-3 or TRBV12-4 to TRBJ2-1; 11 bases map to TRBD2. CDR3 size: 16 residues. CDR3 sequence: CASSTIGTSGYNEQLF. The CDR3 nucleotides read TGTGCCAGCAGTACGATCGGGACTAGCGGCTACAATGAGCAGCTCTTC.

This clonotype was observed at least ten times. The V gene is TRBV5-1, the J gene TRBJ2-7; a possible D gene is TRBD2 (6 bases). Germline V gives CDR1 SGHRS, CDR2 YFSETQ. V lost 4 bases to trimming and J lost 0 bases, with 11 bases between them. The CDR3 totals 14 residues. CDR3: CASSQSSASYEQYF. CDR3 nucleotide sequence: TGCGCCAGCAGCCAATCTAGCGCCTCCTACGAGCAGTACTTC.

The chain couples TRBV11-2 to TRBJ2-5, with a possible D match to TRBD2 (6 bases). CDR1 SGHAT and CDR2 FQNNGV come from the germline V gene. The CDR3 loop spans 15 amino acids. V lost 0 bases to trimming and J lost 0 bases, with 8 bases between them. The CDR3 nucleotides read TGTGCCAGCAGCTTAGATGGGGGGAACCAAGAGACCCAGTACTTC. This gives the protein CASSLDGGNQETQYF.

This clonotype occurred a few times. This chain uses TRBV29-1 with TRBJ2-3; D is possibly TRBD2 (5 bases). The CDR3 is 13 residues long. Germline V gene lookup returns CDR1 SQVTM and CDR2 ANQGSEA. The ends were cut back, 4 bases at V and 10 bases at J, with 18 bases in the middle. In DNA, the CDR3 is TGCAGCGTTGCGGCTAGCACCACTCCATCGCAGTATTTT. Translated, it gives CSVAASTTPSQYF.

V and J are TRBV29-1 and TRBJ2-2, with 7 bases identical to TRBD1. The CDR3 has 12 residues. Losses at the gene ends were 6 bases for V and 5 bases for J; bases not matched to a gene: 3. The germline gives CDR1 SQVTM, CDR2 ANQGSEA. The chain's CDR3 is CSVPTGTGELFF. The DNA for the CDR3 is TGCAGCGTCCCGACAGGGACCGGGGAGCTGTTTTTT.

CDR3 sequence reads: CASSVVYSGTGGDEQYF. DNA of the CDR3: TGCGCCAGCAGCGTCGTCTACTCCGGGACAGGGGGCGACGAGCAGTACTTC. The chain links TRBV5-1 to TRBJ2-7; 12 bases agree with TRBD1. The CDR3 extends over 17 amino acids. Per germline, CDR1 SGHRS and CDR2 YFSETQ. The ends lost 4 bases at V and 5 bases at J; junction bases unmatched: 13.

The chain has TRBV20-1 and TRBJ2-3; TRBD2 is a possible D gene (6 bases). The germline gives CDR1 DFQATT, CDR2 SNEGSKA (reference sequence). V was trimmed by 7 bases and J by 2 bases, leaving 16 bases between them. The CDR3 consists of 14 residues. The CDR3, as DNA: TGCAGTGGTCTCGGGGCGGGGTTCACAGATACGCAGTATTTT. It codes for CSGLGAGFTDTQYF.

This clonotype was counted ten times or more. V is TRBV5-1 and J is TRBJ2-3; no firm D call. Trimming stripped 4 bases from V and 2 bases from J, with 5 bases between. Germline CDR1 reads SGHRS; CDR2 reads YFSETQ. The CDR3 is 12 residues long. The CDR3: CASSRSTDTQYF. The CDR3 nucleotides are TGCGCCAGCAGCCGATCCACAGATACGCAGTATTTT. Combining the CDR3 with reference TRBV5-1 and TRBJ2-3 gives the whole variable domain KAGVTQTPRYLIKTRGQQVTLSCSPISGHRSVSWYQQTPGQGLQFLFEYFSETQRNKGNFPGRFSGRQFSNSRSEMNVSTLELGDSALYLCASSRSTDTQYFGPGTRLTVL.

The sample holds many counts of this clonotype. V gene TRBV7-2 combines with J gene TRBJ1-2; D is undetermined. CDR3 size: 15 residues. Germline loops: CDR1 SGHTA, CDR2 FQGNSA. V was shortened by 1 base and J by 1 base, with 10 bases between the two germline ends. This chain's CDR3 is CASSLDLALNYGYTF. For the CDR3, the DNA is TGTGCCAGCAGCTTAGATTTGGCCCTTAACTATGGCTACACCTTC.

This clonotype was seen many times. The chain carries TRBV12-3 or TRBV12-4 and TRBJ2-1; TRBD2 agrees at 8 bases. J was trimmed by 2 bases and V by 7 bases; bases with no gene match: 4. CDR3 size: 14 residues. The CDR3 spells CASKIAGTYNEQFF. In DNA form, the CDR3 reads TGTGCCAGCAAGATAGCGGGAACCTACAATGAGCAGTTCTTC.

This clonotype was counted at least ten times. The V gene is TRBV7-2, the J gene TRBJ1-2; unclear D gene. Germline CDR1 and CDR2: SGHTA and FQGNSA. Trimming took 4 bases from V and 3 from J, leaving 9 bases between them. The CDR3 consists of 13 residues. The CDR3 coding sequence is TGTGCCAGCAGCTCGCGGACGGACTATGGCTACACCTTC. It yields the protein CASSSRTDYGYTF.

This clonotype was seen a handful of times. The rearrangement joins TRBV5-1 to TRBJ2-1; 13 bases fit TRBD2. With 1 base clipped from V and 2 bases from J, the junction kept 21 bases outside the gene matches. The germline gives CDR1 SGHRS, CDR2 YFSETQ. The CDR3 totals 23 residues. The CDR3 DNA sequence: TGCGCCAGCAGCTTGAGTGAGACTAGCGGGAGGCGAGGGGTCCCCCTGGCCTACAATGAGCAGTTCTTC. It translates to CASSLSETSGRRGVPLAYNEQFF. The full variable domain, its missing parts supplied by reference TRBV5-1 and TRBJ2-1, is KAGVTQTPRYLIKTRGQQVTLSCSPISGHRSVSWYQQTPGQGLQFLFEYFSETQRNKGNFPGRFSGRQFSNSRSEMNVSTLELGDSALYLCASSLSETSGRRGVPLAYNEQFFGPGTRLTVL.

The chain recombines TRBV7-2 with TRBJ2-1; TRBD2 aligns across 7 bases. Germline assignment: CDR1 SGHTA and CDR2 FQGNSA. Unmatched junction bases numbered 16, after V lost 2 bases and J lost 9 bases. This CDR3 comprises 17 residues. CDR3 amino acids: CASSLSTPTVGGGEQFF. CDR3 nucleotides: TGTGCCAGCAGCTTATCTACACCGACAGTGGGCGGGGGTGAGCAGTTCTTC.

This clonotype was counted a few times. This chain joins TRBV20-1 and TRBJ2-7; D unclear. Trimming removed 0 bases at V and 8 bases at J, with 8 bases between. Germline V gives CDR1 DFQATT, CDR2 SNEGSKA (reference sequence). CDR3 length: 11 residues. DNA for the CDR3: TGCAGTGCTAGAGATTTTGGGAAGCAGTACTTC. It specifies CSARDFGKQYF.

The sample holds a few counts of this clonotype. This chain uses TRBV5-1 with TRBJ2-7, with D possibly matching TRBD2 (7 bases). The CDR3 runs to 15 residues. V lost 1 base to trimming and J lost 1 base, with 12 bases between them. Germline CDR1 SGHRS, CDR2 YFSETQ. CDR3 DNA sequence: TGCGCCAGCAGCTTGTGGGGAGGGGGTTCCTACGAGCAGTACTTC. Its translation is CASSLWGGGSYEQYF.

Ten or more counts support this clonotype. The chain has TRBV12-3 or TRBV12-4 and TRBJ1-1; 7 nucleotides match TRBD1. The J segment lost 8 bases and the V segment lost 2 bases, leaving 8 bases of the junction unmatched. CDR3 size: 14 residues. The CDR3 region is CASSLTPTGAEAFF. CDR3 sequence (DNA): TGTGCCAGCAGTTTAACCCCCACAGGGGCCGAAGCTTTCTTT.

Worth noting for this clonotype: With a much larger clone just one base away, this may be a read error. This chain joins TRBV9 and TRBJ2-7; weak D call: TRBD1 (6 bases). Germline CDR1 is SGDLS and CDR2 is YYNGEE. This CDR3 comprises 13 residues. The CDR3: CASSAPGDSEQSF. The CDR3 DNA reads TGTGCCAGCAGCGCCCCAGGGGATAGCGAGCAGTCCTTC.

This clonotype occurred many times. The chain carries TRBV29-1 and TRBJ2-1; possibly TRBD2 for D (5 bases). V lost 4 bases and J lost 8, with 15 bases in between. This CDR3 comprises 13 residues. Looked up from germline, CDR1 is SQVTM and CDR2 is ANQGSEA. CDR3 sequence reads: CSVGEPYGDEQFF. CDR3 bases: TGCAGCGTTGGGGAGCCCTATGGTGATGAGCAGTTCTTC.

V is TRBV28 and J is TRBJ2-7; 9 positions agree with TRBD2. CDR1 is MDHEN, CDR2 SYDVKM, per germline. This CDR3 comprises 14 residues. V trimming: 8 bases; J trimming: 2 bases; junction bases outside the gene matches: 7. As DNA, the CDR3 is TGTGCCAGCGGTAGACTAGCGGTAACCTACGAGCAGTACTTC. This sequence encodes CASGRLAVTYEQYF.

This chain joins TRBV27 and TRBJ2-7; 7 bases are shared with TRBD1. This CDR3 has 14 residues. The germline V gene encodes CDR1 MNHEY and CDR2 SMNVEV (reference sequence). Losses at the gene ends were 5 bases for V and 6 bases for J; bases not matched to a gene: 10. CDR3 sequence (DNA): TGTGCCAGCAGTCTCGGGACAGTGCCGTCCGAGCAGTACTTC. This translates into CASSLGTVPSEQYF.

The chain couples TRBV4-2 to TRBJ2-3; no definite D call. V dropped 1 base and J dropped 5 bases, with 13 bases sitting between them. The CDR3 runs to 15 residues. Looked up from germline, CDR1 is LGHNA and CDR2 is YNFKEQ. CDR3: CASSQGLSPVDTQYF. CDR3 DNA sequence: TGTGCCAGCAGCCAAGGACTTAGCCCCGTAGATACGCAGTATTTT.

The rearrangement links TRBV5-6 to TRBJ2-7; D assignment may be TRBD1 or TRBD2 (5 bases each). The length of the CDR3 is 16 residues. The ends were cut back, 0 bases at V and 5 bases at J, with 18 bases in the middle. CDR1 and CDR2 (germline): SGHDT, YYEEEE. This chain's CDR3 is CASSLAGTILWHEQYF. The CDR3 DNA is TGTGCCAGCAGCTTGGCCGGGACGATTCTCTGGCACGAGCAGTACTTC. The full variable domain, its missing parts supplied by reference TRBV5-6 and TRBJ2-7, is DAGVTQSPTHLIKTRGQQVTLRCSPKSGHDTVSWYQQALGQGPQFIFQYYEEEERQRGNFPDRFSGHQFPNYSSELNVNALLLGDSALYLCASSLAGTILWHEQYFGPGTRLTVT.

The CDR3 bases are TGCAGCGTTGATGGACTAGCTCTTCCCAATGAGCAGTTCTTC. This gives the protein CSVDGLALPNEQFF. The rearrangement joins TRBV29-1 to TRBJ2-1; 8 nucleotides align to TRBD2. Germline lookup yields CDR1 SQVTM and CDR2 ANQGSEA. The V gene end was trimmed by 3 bases and the J gene end by 6 bases; junction bases not matched to a gene: 7. The CDR3 contains 14 residues.

This clonotype was counted many times. The chain has TRBV7-8 and TRBJ2-5; TRBD2 matches at 13 bases. V lost 5 bases, J lost 5 bases, and 8 bases stayed unmatched. The CDR3 extends over 16 amino acids. Germline CDR1 is SGHVS and CDR2 is FQNEAQ. CDR3 region: CASSDRLAGGDETQYF. DNA for the CDR3: TGTGCCAGCAGCGACAGACTAGCGGGAGGTGATGAGACCCAGTACTTC.

This clonotype has only a few counts. The V call is TRBV20-1, the J call TRBJ2-2; TRBD2 matches at 10 bases. Losses at the gene ends were 0 bases for V and 7 bases for J; bases not matched to a gene: 8. Germline V lookup: CDR1 DFQATT, CDR2 SNEGSKA (reference sequence). The CDR3 is 16 residues long. Here the CDR3 reads CSARDTSGRADGELFF. As DNA, the CDR3 is TGCAGTGCTAGAGACACCAGCGGGAGGGCTGACGGGGAGCTGTTTTTT.

This clonotype was detected ten times or more. V is TRBV6-5 and J is TRBJ2-7; 8 bases match TRBD2. The germline gives CDR1 MNHEY, CDR2 SVGAGI. The CDR3 covers 18 residues. With V trimmed by 0 bases and J by 4 bases, 14 bases remained unmatched. The CDR3 spells CASSYSTMGSSGFYEQYF. The DNA of the CDR3 is TGTGCCAGCAGTTACTCGACTATGGGGTCTAGCGGGTTTTACGAGCAGTACTTC.

This clonotype has ten or more counts. The rearrangement links TRBV29-1 to TRBJ1-2; D unresolved. V gave up 2 bases and J gave up 6 bases, with 28 bases separating them. This CDR3 has 18 residues. The germline gives CDR1 SQVTM, CDR2 ANQGSEA. Here the CDR3 DNA reads TGCAGCGTTGAAATCCCCACATTGGGCGGTTTGGAGACCAATGGCTACACCTTC. It encodes CSVEIPTLGGLETNGYTF.

This clonotype has a handful of counts. This rearrangement joins TRBV29-1 to TRBJ2-7; 7 bases agree with TRBD1. This CDR3 spans 14 amino acids. Germline CDR1 is SQVTM and CDR2 is ANQGSEA. Trimming removed 6 bases from V and 3 bases from J; junction bases left unmatched: 11. CDR3 protein: CSVIYPGQLYEQYF. The CDR3 DNA reads as TGCAGCGTCATCTACCCGGGACAGCTCTACGAGCAGTACTTC.

The chain employs TRBV4-1 and TRBJ2-1, with D hard to call. CDR3 length: 13 residues. Looked up from germline, CDR1 is MGHRA and CDR2 is YSYEKL. V was shortened by 4 bases and J by 8 bases, with 12 bases between the two germline ends. In DNA, the CDR3 is TGCGCCAGCAGCCTCATGATCCGGGATGAGCAGTTCTTC. Amino acids: CASSLMIRDEQFF.